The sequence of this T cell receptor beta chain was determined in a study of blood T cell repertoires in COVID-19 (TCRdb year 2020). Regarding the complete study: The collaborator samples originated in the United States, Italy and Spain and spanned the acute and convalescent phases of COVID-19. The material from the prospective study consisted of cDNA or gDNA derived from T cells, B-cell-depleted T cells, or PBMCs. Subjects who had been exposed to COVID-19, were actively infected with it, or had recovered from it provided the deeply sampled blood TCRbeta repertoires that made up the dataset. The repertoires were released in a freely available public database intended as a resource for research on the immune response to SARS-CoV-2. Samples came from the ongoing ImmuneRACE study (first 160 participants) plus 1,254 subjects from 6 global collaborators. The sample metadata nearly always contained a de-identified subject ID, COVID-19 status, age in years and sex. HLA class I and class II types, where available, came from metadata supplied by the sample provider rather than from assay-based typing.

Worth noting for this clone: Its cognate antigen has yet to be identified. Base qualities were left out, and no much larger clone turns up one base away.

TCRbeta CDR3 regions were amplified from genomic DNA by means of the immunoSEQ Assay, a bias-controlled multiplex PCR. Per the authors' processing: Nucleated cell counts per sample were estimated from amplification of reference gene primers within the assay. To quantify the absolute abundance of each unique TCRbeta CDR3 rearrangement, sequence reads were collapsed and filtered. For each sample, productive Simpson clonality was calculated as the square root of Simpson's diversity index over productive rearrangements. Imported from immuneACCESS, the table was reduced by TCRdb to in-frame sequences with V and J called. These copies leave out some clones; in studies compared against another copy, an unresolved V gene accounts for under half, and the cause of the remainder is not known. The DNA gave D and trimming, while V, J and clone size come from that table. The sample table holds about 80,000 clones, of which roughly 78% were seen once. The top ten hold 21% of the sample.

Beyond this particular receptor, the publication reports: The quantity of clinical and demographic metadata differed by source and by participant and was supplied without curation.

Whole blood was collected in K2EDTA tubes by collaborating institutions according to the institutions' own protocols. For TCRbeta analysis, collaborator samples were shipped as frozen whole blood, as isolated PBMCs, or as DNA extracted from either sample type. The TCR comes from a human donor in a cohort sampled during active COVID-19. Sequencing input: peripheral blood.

The CDR3 sequence is CASRPTGIYGYTF. The sequenced DNA: TGTGCCAGCAGGCCCACAGGGATCTATGGCTACACCTTC. This chain is built from TRBV28 and TRBJ1-2, and TRBD1 may be the D gene, going by 6 matching bases. V loses 6 bases, J loses 4 bases, and the germline ends lie 12 bases apart. The CDR1 and CDR2 encoded by the germline V gene are MDHEN and SYDVKM. Its CDR3 holds 13 amino acids, cysteine through phenylalanine. The DNA shown is the 39-base CDR3, in frame from base 1.